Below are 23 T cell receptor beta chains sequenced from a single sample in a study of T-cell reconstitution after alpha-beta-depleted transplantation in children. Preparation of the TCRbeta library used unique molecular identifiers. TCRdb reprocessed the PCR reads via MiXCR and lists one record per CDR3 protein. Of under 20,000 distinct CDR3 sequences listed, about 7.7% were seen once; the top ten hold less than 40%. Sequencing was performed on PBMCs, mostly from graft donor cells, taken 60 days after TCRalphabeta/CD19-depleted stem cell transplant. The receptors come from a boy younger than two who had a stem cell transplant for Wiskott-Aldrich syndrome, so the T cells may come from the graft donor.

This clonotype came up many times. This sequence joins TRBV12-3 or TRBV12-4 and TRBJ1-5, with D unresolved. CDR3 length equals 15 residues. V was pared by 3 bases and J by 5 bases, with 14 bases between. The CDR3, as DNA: TGTGCCAGCAGTTTTCCTAAGGGAGCGGATCAGCCCCAGCATTTT. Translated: CASSFPKGADQPQHF.

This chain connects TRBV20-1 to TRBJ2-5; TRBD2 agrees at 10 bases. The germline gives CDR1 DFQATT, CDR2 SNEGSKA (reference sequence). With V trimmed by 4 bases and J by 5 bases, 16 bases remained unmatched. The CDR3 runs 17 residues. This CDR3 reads CSAKSVKREGLRETQYF. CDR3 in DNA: TGCAGTGCTAAATCGGTTAAGCGGGAGGGCCTTAGGGAGACCCAGTACTTC.

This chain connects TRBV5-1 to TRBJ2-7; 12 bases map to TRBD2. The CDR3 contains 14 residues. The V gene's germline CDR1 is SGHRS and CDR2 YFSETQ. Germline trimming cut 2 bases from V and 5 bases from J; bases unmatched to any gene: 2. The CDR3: CASSFGLAGNEQYF. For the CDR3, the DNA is TGCGCCAGCAGCTTTGGACTAGCGGGAAACGAGCAGTACTTC.

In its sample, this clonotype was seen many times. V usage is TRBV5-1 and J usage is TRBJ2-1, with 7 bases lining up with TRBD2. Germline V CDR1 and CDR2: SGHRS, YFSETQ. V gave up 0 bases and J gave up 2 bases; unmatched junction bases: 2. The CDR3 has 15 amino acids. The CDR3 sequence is CASSLDREAYNEQFF. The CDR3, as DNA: TGCGCCAGCAGCTTGGACCGGGAGGCCTACAATGAGCAGTTCTTC. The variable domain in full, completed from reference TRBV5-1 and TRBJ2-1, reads KAGVTQTPRYLIKTRGQQVTLSCSPISGHRSVSWYQQTPGQGLQFLFEYFSETQRNKGNFPGRFSGRQFSNSRSEMNVSTLELGDSALYLCASSLDREAYNEQFFGPGTRLTVL.

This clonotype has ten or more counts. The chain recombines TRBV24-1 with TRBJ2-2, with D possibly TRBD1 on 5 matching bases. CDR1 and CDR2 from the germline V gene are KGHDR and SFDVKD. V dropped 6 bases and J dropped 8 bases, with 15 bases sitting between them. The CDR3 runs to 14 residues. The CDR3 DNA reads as TGTGCCACCAGTTCTACACAGGCTTTAGGGGAGCTGTTTTTT. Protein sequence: CATSSTQALGELFF.

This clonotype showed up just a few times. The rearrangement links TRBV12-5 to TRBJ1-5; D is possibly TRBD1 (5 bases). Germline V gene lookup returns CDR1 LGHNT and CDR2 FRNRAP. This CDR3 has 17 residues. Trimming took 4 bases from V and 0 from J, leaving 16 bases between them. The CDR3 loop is CASGYEGSINSNQPQHF. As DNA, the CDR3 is TGTGCTAGTGGTTACGAGGGGTCGATTAATAGCAATCAGCCCCAGCATTTT.

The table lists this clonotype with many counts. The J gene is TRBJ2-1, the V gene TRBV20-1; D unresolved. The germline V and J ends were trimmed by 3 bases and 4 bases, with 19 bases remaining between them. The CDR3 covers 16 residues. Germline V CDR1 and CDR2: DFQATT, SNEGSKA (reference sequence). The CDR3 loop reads CSARALRSTRYNEQFF. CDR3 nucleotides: TGCAGTGCTAGGGCCCTTCGGAGCACGCGTTACAATGAGCAGTTCTTC.

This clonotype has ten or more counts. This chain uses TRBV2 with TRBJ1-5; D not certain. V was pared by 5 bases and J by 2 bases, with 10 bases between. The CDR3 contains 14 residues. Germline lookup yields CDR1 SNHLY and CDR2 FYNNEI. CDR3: CASSFAEGNQPQHF. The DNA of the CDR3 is TGTGCCAGCAGTTTTGCTGAAGGCAATCAGCCCCAGCATTTT.

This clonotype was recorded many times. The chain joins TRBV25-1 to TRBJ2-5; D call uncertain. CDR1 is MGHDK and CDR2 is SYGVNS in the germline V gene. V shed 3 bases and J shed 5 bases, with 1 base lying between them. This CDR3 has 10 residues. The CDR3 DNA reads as TGTGCCAGCAGTGAGGAGACCCAGTACTTC. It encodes CASSEETQYF.

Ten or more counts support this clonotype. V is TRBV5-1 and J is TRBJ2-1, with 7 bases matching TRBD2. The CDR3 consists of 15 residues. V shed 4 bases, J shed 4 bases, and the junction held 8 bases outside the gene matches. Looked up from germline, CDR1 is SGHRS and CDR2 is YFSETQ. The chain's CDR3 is CASSLLSREYNEQFF. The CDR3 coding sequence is TGCGCCAGCAGCCTCTTATCGCGGGAGTACAATGAGCAGTTCTTC.

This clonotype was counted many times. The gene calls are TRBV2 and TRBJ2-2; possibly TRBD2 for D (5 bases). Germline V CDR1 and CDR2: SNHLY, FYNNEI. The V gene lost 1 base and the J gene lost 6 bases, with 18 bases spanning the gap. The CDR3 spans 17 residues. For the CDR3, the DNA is TGTGCCAGCAGTGAAGGAGGTCCGGGGTCGATGGCCGGGGAGCTGTTTTTT. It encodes CASSEGGPGSMAGELFF. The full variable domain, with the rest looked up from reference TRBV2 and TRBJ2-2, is EPEVTQTPSHQVTQMGQEVILRCVPISNHLYFYWYRQILGQKVEFLVSFYNNEISEKSEIFDDQFSVERPDGSNFTLKIRSTKLEDSAMYFCASSEGGPGSMAGELFFGEGSRLTVL.

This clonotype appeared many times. The CDR3 nucleotides are TGCGCCAGCAGCTTGGCGAGCGGGAGGGCCGCACAAGAGACCCAGTACTTC. Translated: CASSLASGRAAQETQYF. V is TRBV5-1 and J is TRBJ2-5; 10 bases match TRBD2. The CDR3 covers 17 residues. The junction had 7 bases not matched to a gene; V was cut back by 0 bases and J by 2 bases. Germline CDR1 is SGHRS and CDR2 is YFSETQ.

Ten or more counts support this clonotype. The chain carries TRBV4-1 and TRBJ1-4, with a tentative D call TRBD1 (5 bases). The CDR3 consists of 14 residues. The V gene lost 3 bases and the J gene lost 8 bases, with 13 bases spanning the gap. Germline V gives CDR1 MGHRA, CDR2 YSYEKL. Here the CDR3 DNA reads TGCGCCAGCAGCCATCAAAACTGGGGCGAAAAACTGTTTTTT. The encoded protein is CASSHQNWGEKLFF.

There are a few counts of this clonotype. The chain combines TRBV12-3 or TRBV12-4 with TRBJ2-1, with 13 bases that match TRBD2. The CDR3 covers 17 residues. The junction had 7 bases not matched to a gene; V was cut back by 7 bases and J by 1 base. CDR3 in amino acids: CASTGLAGVGSYNEQFF. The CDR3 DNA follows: TGTGCCAGCACCGGACTAGCGGGAGTAGGGTCCTACAATGAGCAGTTCTTC.

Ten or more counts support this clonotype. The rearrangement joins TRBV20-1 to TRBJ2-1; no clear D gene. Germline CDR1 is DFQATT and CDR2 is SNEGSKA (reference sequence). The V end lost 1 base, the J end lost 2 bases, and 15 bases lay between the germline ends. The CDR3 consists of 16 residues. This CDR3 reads CSARGGKWVTYNEQFF. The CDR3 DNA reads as TGCAGTGCTAGAGGTGGAAAGTGGGTCACCTACAATGAGCAGTTCTTC.

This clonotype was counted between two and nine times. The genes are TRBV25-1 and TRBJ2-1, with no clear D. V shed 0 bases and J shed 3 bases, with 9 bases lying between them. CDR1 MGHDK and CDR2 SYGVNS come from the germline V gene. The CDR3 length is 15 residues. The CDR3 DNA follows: TGTGCCAGCAGTGAATATCCGGCCCACTACAATGAGCAGTTCTTC. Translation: CASSEYPAHYNEQFF.

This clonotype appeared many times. CDR3 region: CSATGTSGGAQETQYF. The DNA of the CDR3 is TGCAGTGCTACCGGCACAAGCGGGGGGGCCCAAGAGACCCAGTACTTC. The chain has TRBV20-1 and TRBJ2-5; 10 nucleotides match TRBD2. This CDR3 region has 16 residues. The V and J ends lost 4 bases and 1 base, in that order; junction bases with no gene match: 9. Germline V gives CDR1 DFQATT, CDR2 SNEGSKA (reference sequence).

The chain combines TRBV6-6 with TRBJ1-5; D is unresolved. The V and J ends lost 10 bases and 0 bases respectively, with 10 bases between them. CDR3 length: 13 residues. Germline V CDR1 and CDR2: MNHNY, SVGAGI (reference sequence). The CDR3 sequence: CATSTHSNQPQHF. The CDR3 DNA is TGTGCCACCTCTACACATAGCAATCAGCCCCAGCATTTT.

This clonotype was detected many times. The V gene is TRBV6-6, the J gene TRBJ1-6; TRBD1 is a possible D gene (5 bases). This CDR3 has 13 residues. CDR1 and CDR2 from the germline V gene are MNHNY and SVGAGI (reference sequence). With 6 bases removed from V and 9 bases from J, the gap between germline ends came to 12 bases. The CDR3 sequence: CASRRQGVSPLHF. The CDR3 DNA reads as TGTGCCAGCAGGCGCCAGGGCGTTTCACCCCTCCACTTT.

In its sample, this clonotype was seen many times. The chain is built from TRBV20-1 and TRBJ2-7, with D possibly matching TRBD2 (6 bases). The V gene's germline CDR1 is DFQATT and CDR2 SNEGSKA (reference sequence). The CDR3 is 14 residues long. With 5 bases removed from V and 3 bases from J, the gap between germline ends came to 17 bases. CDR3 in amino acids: CSAPPAGTRYEQYF. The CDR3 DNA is TGCAGTGCTCCCCCGGCAGGGACTCGCTACGAGCAGTACTTC.

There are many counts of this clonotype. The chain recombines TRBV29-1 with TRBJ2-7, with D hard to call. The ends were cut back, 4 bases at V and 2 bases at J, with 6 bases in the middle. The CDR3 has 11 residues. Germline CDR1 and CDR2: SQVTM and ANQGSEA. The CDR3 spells CSVASTYEQYF. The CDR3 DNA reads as TGCAGCGTTGCCAGTACCTACGAGCAGTACTTC.

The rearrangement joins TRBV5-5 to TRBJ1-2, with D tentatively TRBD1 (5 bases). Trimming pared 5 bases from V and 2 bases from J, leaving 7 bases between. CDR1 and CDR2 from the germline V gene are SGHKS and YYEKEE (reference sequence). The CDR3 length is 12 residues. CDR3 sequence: CASREGNYGYTF. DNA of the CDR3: TGTGCCAGCAGAGAGGGGAACTATGGCTACACCTTC.

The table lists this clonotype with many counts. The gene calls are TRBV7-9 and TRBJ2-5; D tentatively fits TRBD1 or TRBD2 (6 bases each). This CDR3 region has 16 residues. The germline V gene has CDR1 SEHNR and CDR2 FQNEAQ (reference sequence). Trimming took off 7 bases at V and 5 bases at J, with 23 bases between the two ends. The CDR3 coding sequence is TGTGCCAGCAACTTCCTAGGTGGGGGCGGGATGGAGACCCAGTACTTC. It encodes CASNFLGGGGMETQYF. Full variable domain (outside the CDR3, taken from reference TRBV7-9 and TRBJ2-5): DTGVSQNPRHKITKRGQNVTFRCDPISEHNRLYWYRQTLGQGPEFLTYFQNEAQLEKSRLLSDRFSAERPKGSFSTLEIQRTEQGDSAMYLCASNFLGGGGMETQYFGPGTRLLVL.